Listed here are 27 T cell receptor beta chains from one sample, sequenced in a study of T cells in Graves' hyperthyroidism and ophthalmopathy. RNA transcripts served as the template for amplifying TCR beta CDR3 regions. First-round RT-PCR targeting the TCR CDR3 was performed with the HTBI primer set. TCRdb re-called the multiplex PCR reads with MiXCR, one entry per CDR3 protein. The table lists about 49,000 distinct CDR3 sequences, approximately 58% of them singletons. Material: peripheral blood or thyroid tissue (not recorded which). The source is a man younger than 35 with Graves' hyperthyroidism.

This clonotype is medium-sized by share. V gene TRBV12-3 or TRBV12-4 combines with J gene TRBJ1-1; no firm D call. Trimming took off 3 bases at V and 8 bases at J, with 10 bases between the two ends. The CDR3 is made up of 12 amino acids. The CDR3: CASSLGWHEAFF. The CDR3 DNA is TGTGCCAGCAGTTTGGGGTGGCACGAAGCTTTCTTT.

This clonotype has ten or more counts. The chain employs TRBV6-6 and TRBJ1-1; D is undetermined. The CDR3 sequence is 15 residues long. V lost 2 bases to trimming and J lost 0 bases, with 10 bases between them. Germline V gene sequence: CDR1 MNHNY, CDR2 SVGAGI (reference sequence). The CDR3 DNA sequence: TGTGCCAGCAGTTACCGGCAGCTCATGAACACTGAAGCTTTCTTT. As protein: CASSYRQLMNTEAFF.

This clonotype was counted many times. This chain uses TRBV6-1 with TRBJ1-5, with 7 nucleotides matching TRBD1. The CDR3 extends over 16 amino acids. Germline CDR1 and CDR2: MNHNS and SASEGT. V dropped 10 bases and J dropped 0; count of bases not matched to a gene: 12. CDR3 sequence reads: CATDSPGTASNQPQHF. Written as DNA, the CDR3 is TGTGCCACGGATTCTCCCGGGACAGCTAGCAATCAGCCCCAGCATTTT.

This rearrangement joins TRBV28 to TRBJ2-5; a possible D gene is TRBD1 (6 bases). V lost 6 bases, J lost 11 bases, and 7 bases lay in between. Looked up from germline, CDR1 is MDHEN and CDR2 is SYDVKM. CDR3 length: 9 amino acids. Written as DNA, the CDR3 is TGTGCCAGCAGAGGGACACAGTACTTC. As protein: CASRGTQYF.

This clonotype was seen at least ten times. The chain employs TRBV20-1 and TRBJ2-3; 8 bases fit TRBD2. Trimming cost V 3 bases and J 2 bases; bases outside gene matches: 7. Germline CDR1 and CDR2: DFQATT and SNEGSKA (reference sequence). This CDR3 is 15 amino acids long. DNA of the CDR3: TGCAGTGCTAGTGGCGCGGGGGGAAACACAGATACGCAGTATTTT. Translating it yields CSASGAGGNTDTQYF.

This clonotype was seen repeatedly, ten times or more. This rearrangement joins TRBV7-6 to TRBJ2-7, with 9 bases lining up with TRBD1. Germline V gene sequence: CDR1 SGHVS, CDR2 FNYEAQ. The CDR3 loop spans 16 amino acids. V shed 5 bases, J shed 3 bases, and the junction held 11 bases outside the gene matches. This chain's CDR3 is CASSPVRYRGHYEQYF. The CDR3 DNA reads as TGTGCCAGCAGCCCCGTTCGGTACAGGGGGCACTACGAGCAGTACTTC.

This clonotype was found once. The chain combines TRBV20-1 with TRBJ2-7; D is possibly TRBD2 (6 bases). V lost 5 bases and J 7 bases, leaving 9 bases between the germline ends. In germline, CDR1 is DFQATT, CDR2 SNEGSKA (reference sequence). This CDR3 contains 10 residues. CDR3 sequence: CSAGGGEQYF. The CDR3 nucleotides are TGCAGTGCTGGGGGAGGTGAGCAGTACTTC.

In this sample, this clonotype turned up many times. This rearrangement joins TRBV6-5 to TRBJ1-2; D is uncertain. CDR1 is MNHEY and CDR2 is SVGAGI in the germline V gene. Trimming shortened V by 6 bases and J by 0 bases, and 14 bases separated the two germline ends. This CDR3 contains 15 residues. The CDR3 spells CASSSFRVTNYGYTF. The CDR3 nucleotides read TGTGCCAGCAGCTCTTTTCGGGTTACTAACTATGGCTACACCTTC.

The sample holds a few counts of this clonotype. V and J are TRBV19 and TRBJ1-5, with unresolved D. This CDR3 has 13 amino acids. The V gene lost 3 bases and the J gene lost 2 bases, with 5 bases spanning the gap. Germline CDR1 reads LNHDA; CDR2 reads SQIVND (reference sequence). Written as DNA, the CDR3 is TGTGCCAGTAGTATTGGGGGCAATCAGCCCCAGCATTTT. Amino acids: CASSIGGNQPQHF.

This clonotype has just a few counts. This chain connects TRBV7-9 to TRBJ2-5, with D maybe TRBD2 (5 bases). Trimming removed 4 bases from V and 2 bases from J, with 17 bases in between. The germline V gene encodes CDR1 SEHNR and CDR2 FQNEAQ (reference sequence). There are 16 residues in the CDR3. The chain's CDR3 is CASSSTTTEAQETQYF. DNA of the CDR3: TGTGCCAGCAGCTCGACGACGACGGAGGCTCAAGAGACCCAGTACTTC.

The chain employs TRBV10-3 and TRBJ2-5, with a weak D call TRBD1 (6 bases). Deletions cut 6 bases from V and 3 bases from J, with 14 bases between. CDR1 ENHRY and CDR2 SYGVKD come from the germline V gene. The CDR3 covers 14 residues. CDR3 region: CAISISGTKETQYF. The CDR3 DNA sequence: TGTGCCATCAGCATTTCCGGGACAAAAGAGACCCAGTACTTC.

The J gene is TRBJ2-5, the V gene TRBV19; D remains ambiguous. Germline V gene data show CDR1 as LNHDA and CDR2 as SQIVND (reference sequence). V was cut by 9 bases and J by 5 bases, with 22 bases left in between. The CDR3 is 15 amino acids. Here the CDR3 reads CASSQAGRIQETQYF. As DNA, the CDR3 is TGTGCCAGCAGCCAAGCAGGCAGGATCCAGGAGACCCAGTACTTC.

The chain uses TRBV20-1 and TRBJ2-5, with 10 bases matching TRBD1. The J segment lost 5 bases and the V segment lost 5 bases, leaving 5 bases of the junction unmatched. Germline V gene lookup returns CDR1 DFQATT and CDR2 SNEGSKA (reference sequence). The CDR3 sequence is 13 residues long. The CDR3, as DNA: TGCAGTGCTGACAGGGGGCTTGGCGAGACCCAGTACTTC. Its translation: CSADRGLGETQYF.

CDR3 DNA sequence: TGTGCCGCAGGGGGACAGGGGCTCGAGCAGTACTTC. This encodes CAAGGQGLEQYF. The chain couples TRBV10-3 to TRBJ2-7, with 10 bases that match TRBD1. Losses at the gene ends were 11 bases for V and 6 bases for J; bases not matched to a gene: 7. Germline V gene sequence: CDR1 ENHRY, CDR2 SYGVKD. This CDR3 spans 12 amino acids.

The chain combines TRBV7-9 with TRBJ1-3; no reliable D call. V was cut by 8 bases and J by 4 bases, with 9 bases left in between. Germline V lookup: CDR1 SEHNR, CDR2 FQNEAQ (reference sequence). CDR3 length: 12 amino acids. The CDR3 is CASGGVGNTIYF. DNA for the CDR3: TGTGCCAGCGGTGGGGTCGGAAACACCATATATTTT.

The chain carries TRBV19 and TRBJ2-7, with 11 bases that match TRBD2. Germline loops: CDR1 LNHDA, CDR2 SQIVND (reference sequence). The CDR3 is made up of 20 amino acids. The V segment lost 11 bases and the J segment 2 bases; nucleotides outside the gene matches: 26. CDR3 sequence reads: CAWSTAKLGLAGTHAYEQYF. The CDR3 nucleotides read TGTGCCTGGAGTACAGCCAAACTCGGACTAGCGGGCACGCACGCCTACGAGCAGTACTTC.

Comment on this clonotype: The junction differs from germline at one of its ends, possibly a read error. J is TRBJ2-3 and V is TRBV28, with a tentative D call TRBD2 (5 bases). The CDR3 sequence is 17 residues long. Germline V gene data show CDR1 as MDHEN and CDR2 as SYDVKM. CDR3 nucleotides: TGTGCCAGCAATTTATATTCCGCGGGCCCGGAGTCTGATACGCAGTATTTT. Translating it yields CASNLYSAGPESDTQYF.

The sample holds many counts of this clonotype. V gene TRBV4-3 combines with J gene TRBJ1-6; the D is unclear. The germline V gene has CDR1 LGHNA and CDR2 YSLEER. This CDR3 has 18 residues. V shed 0 bases and J shed 0 bases, with 12 bases lying between them. The CDR3 protein is CASSQDTGTSSYNSPLHF. CDR3 DNA: TGCGCCAGCAGCCAAGACACGGGCACAAGCTCCTATAATTCACCCCTCCACTTT.

The rearrangement joins TRBV29-1 to TRBJ2-5; D not resolved. CDR1 SQVTM and CDR2 ANQGSEA come from the germline V gene. This CDR3 comprises 11 residues. V lost 7 bases and J lost 1, with 7 bases in between. The CDR3 sequence: CSATIQETQYF. CDR3 DNA: TGCAGCGCGACCATCCAAGAGACCCAGTACTTC.

This clonotype was observed at least ten times. CDR3 protein: CASSLAYGERDYTF. Written as DNA, the CDR3 is TGTGCCAGCAGTTTGGCGTACGGGGAGCGAGACTACACCTTC. The chain links TRBV27 to TRBJ1-2; D is undetermined. The CDR3 has 14 amino acids. The V and J ends lost 3 bases and 10 bases respectively, with 18 bases between them. Germline CDR1 and CDR2: MNHEY and SMNVEV (reference sequence).

The chain is built from TRBV10-2 and TRBJ1-1, with a weak D call TRBD1 (6 bases). Germline assignment: CDR1 WSHSY and CDR2 SAAADI. The length of the CDR3 is 16 residues. The V gene lost 5 bases and the J gene lost 0 bases, with 16 bases spanning the gap. In DNA form, the CDR3 reads TGCGCCAGCAGTTGCGCGGCAGGGGAGCTGAACACTGAAGCTTTCTTT. The encoded protein is CASSCAAGELNTEAFF.

This clonotype was observed a handful of times. This chain connects TRBV7-9 to TRBJ2-7; TRBD2 aligns across 10 bases. CDR1 SEHNR and CDR2 FQNEAQ come from the germline V gene (reference sequence). The V and J ends lost 5 bases and 2 bases, in that order; junction bases with no gene match: 0. The CDR3 has 13 residues. CDR3 nucleotides: TGTGCCAGCAGCACTAGCGGGACCTACGAGCAGTACTTC. This sequence encodes CASSTSGTYEQYF.

On this clonotype itself: One end of the junction varies from germline; a read error may be responsible. The V and J genes are TRBV15 and TRBJ2-5; D remains ambiguous. The CDR3 contains 14 residues. Germline assignment: CDR1 LNHNV and CDR2 YYDKDF (reference sequence). CDR3: CVTSRERLEETQCF. CDR3 in DNA: TGTGTCACCAGCAGAGAAAGACTCGAAGAGACCCAGTGCTTC.

This clonotype was recorded at least ten times. The rearrangement uses TRBV27 and TRBJ2-7; D might be TRBD2 (7 bases). Germline values: CDR1 MNHEY, CDR2 SMNVEV (reference sequence). The V gene lost 4 bases and the J gene lost 3 bases, with 13 bases spanning the gap. CDR3 size: 14 residues. CDR3 residues: CASSYKRGGYEQYF. DNA for the CDR3: TGTGCCAGCAGTTACAAAAGGGGGGGCTACGAGCAGTACTTC.

The CDR3: CAISLPPRGRRGEQYF. The CDR3 coding sequence is TGTGCCATCAGTTTACCCCCTCGGGGGAGGCGTGGCGAGCAGTACTTC. This sequence joins TRBV10-3 and TRBJ2-7; weak D call: TRBD2 (6 bases). Trimming took off 5 bases at V and 6 bases at J, with 23 bases between the two ends. There are 16 residues in the CDR3. CDR1 is ENHRY and CDR2 is SYGVKD in the germline V gene.

At least ten counts were recorded for this clonotype. The rearrangement joins TRBV29-1 to TRBJ2-7; 15 nucleotides match TRBD2. With 6 bases clipped from V and 3 bases from J, the junction kept 12 bases outside the gene matches. CDR1 is SQVTM, CDR2 ANQGSEA, per germline. The CDR3 sequence is 17 residues long. The CDR3 loop is CSVRPGTSGRRGYEQYF. DNA of the CDR3: TGCAGCGTGAGGCCCGGGACTAGCGGGAGGCGGGGCTACGAGCAGTACTTC.

This clonotype was detected many times. J is TRBJ2-3 and V is TRBV5-1, with unresolved D. CDR3 length: 13 amino acids. CDR1 and CDR2 (germline): SGHRS, YFSETQ. V was shortened by 4 bases and J by 1 base, with 7 bases between the two germline ends. The CDR3 reads CASSDPGTDTQYF. CDR3 DNA sequence: TGCGCCAGCAGCGATCCTGGCACAGATACGCAGTATTTT.